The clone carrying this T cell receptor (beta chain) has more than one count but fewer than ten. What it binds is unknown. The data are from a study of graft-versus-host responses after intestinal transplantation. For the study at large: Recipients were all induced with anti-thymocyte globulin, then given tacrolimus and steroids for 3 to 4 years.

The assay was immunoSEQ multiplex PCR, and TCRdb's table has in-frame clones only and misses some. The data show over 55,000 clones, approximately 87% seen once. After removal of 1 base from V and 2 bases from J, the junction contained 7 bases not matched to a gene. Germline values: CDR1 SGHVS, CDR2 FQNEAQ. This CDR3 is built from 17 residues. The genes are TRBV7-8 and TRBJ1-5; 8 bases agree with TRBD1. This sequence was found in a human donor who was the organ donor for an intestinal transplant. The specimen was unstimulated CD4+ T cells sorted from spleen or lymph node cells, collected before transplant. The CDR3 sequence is CASSLGYPGQGNQPQHF. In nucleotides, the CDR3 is TGTGCCAGCAGCTTAGGCTATCCGGGACAGGGCAATCAGCCCCAGCATTTT. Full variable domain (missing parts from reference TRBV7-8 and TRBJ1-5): GAGVSQSPRYKVAKRGQDVALRCDPISGHVSLFWYQQALGQGPEFLTYFQNEAQLDKSGLPSDRFFAERPEGSVSTLKIQRTQQEDSAVYLCASSLGYPGQGNQPQHFGDGTRLSIL.